This T cell receptor (beta chain) was recorded in a study of monozygotic twins with inflammatory bowel disease. Blood was drawn at over 2 ml per donor. A note on this clonotype: Its antigen is unidentified.

Study-level points and caveats: Any single strong signal or clonotype tied to IBD lacked support. Compared with healthy co-twins, IBD patients showed reduced TCRbeta repertoire diversity by inverse Simpson.

For both chains, the TCRalpha and TCRbeta cDNA went through two nested PCRs of about 15 and 9 cycles. With the 5' RACE reads reprocessed, TCRdb shows one record per CDR3 protein and no DNA. The sample's table shows hundreds of thousands of distinct CDR3 sequences. This CDR3 has 16 amino acids. CDR1 and CDR2 from the germline V gene are SGHDT and YYEEEE. V gene TRBV5-6 combines with J gene TRBJ2-5; as DNA is missing, the TRBD1 call by TCRdb cannot be tested. This TCR was sampled from a human donor with ulcerative colitis or Crohn's disease, or a healthy co-twin of an affected twin (not recorded which). The specimen was blood. CDR3 sequence: CASSLWARGQFETQYF.